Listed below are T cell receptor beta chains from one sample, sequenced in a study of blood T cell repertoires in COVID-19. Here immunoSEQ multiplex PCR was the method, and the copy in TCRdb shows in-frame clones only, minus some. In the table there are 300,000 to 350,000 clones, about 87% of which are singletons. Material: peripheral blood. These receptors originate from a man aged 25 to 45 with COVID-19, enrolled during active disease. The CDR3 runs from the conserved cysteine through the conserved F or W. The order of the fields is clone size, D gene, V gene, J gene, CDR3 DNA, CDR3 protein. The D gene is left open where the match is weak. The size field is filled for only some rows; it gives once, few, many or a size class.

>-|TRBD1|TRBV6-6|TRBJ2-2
TGTGCCAGCAGTCCAATAGACAGGGCTGTCATCACCGGGGAGCTGTTTTTT
CASSPIDRAVITGELFF
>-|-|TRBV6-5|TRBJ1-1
TGTGCCAGCAGCGCTTTAGGGGAACTTGAAGCTTTCTTT
CASSALGELEAFF
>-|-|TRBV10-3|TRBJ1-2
TGTGCCATCAGTGAGACCGACGGGCGGGCCTCCTATGGCTACACCTTC
CAISETDGRASYGYTF
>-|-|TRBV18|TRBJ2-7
TGTGCCAGCTCCCCCATAGTTTCCTACGAGCAGTACTTC
CASSPIVSYEQYF
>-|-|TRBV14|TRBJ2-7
TGTGCCAGCAGCCCCTTCTCCTACGAGCAGTACTTC
CASSPFSYEQYF
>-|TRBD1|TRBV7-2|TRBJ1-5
TGTGCCAGCAGCTTGTACAGGGGGCTAGGTAGCAATCAGCCCCAGCATTTT
CASSLYRGLGSNQPQHF
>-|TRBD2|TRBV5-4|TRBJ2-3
TGTGCCAGCAGCCCGTCACTAGCGGGAGTAAGAGATACGCAGTATTTT
CASSPSLAGVRDTQYF
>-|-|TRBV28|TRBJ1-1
TGTGCCAGCAGTTTACCATACTTGAACACTGAAGCTTTCTTT
CASSLPYLNTEAFF
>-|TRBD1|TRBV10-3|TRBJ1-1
TGTGCCATCAGTGAGTTTGGACAGGCCAAGGACACTGAAGCTTTCTTT
CAISEFGQAKDTEAFF
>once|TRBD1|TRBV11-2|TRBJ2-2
TGTGCCAGCAGCTTGGGGACAGGGGGGGCCGGGGAGCTGTTTTTT
CASSLGTGGAGELFF
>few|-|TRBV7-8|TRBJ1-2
TGTGCCAGCAGCTTAGGATCGGCAGCGTATGGCTACACCTTC
CASSLGSAAYGYTF